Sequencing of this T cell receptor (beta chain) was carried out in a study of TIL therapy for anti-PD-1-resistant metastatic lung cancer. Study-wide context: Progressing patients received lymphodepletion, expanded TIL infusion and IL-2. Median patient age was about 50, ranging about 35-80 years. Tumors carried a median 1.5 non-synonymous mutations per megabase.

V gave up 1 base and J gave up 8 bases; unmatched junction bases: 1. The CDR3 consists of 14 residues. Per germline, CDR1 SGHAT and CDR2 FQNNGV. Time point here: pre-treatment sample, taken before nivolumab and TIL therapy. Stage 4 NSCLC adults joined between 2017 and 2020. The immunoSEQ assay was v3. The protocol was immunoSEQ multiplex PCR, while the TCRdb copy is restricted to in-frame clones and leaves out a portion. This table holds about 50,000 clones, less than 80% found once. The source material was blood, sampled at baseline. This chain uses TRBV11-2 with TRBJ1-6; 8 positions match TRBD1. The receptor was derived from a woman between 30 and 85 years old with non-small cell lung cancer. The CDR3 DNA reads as TGTGCCAGCAGCTTAGTGGACAGGGATTCACCCCTCCACTTT. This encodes CASSLVDRDSPLHF. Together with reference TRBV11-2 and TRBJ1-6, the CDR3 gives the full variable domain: EAGVAQSPRYKIIEKRQSVAFWCNPISGHATLYWYQQILGQGPKLLIQFQNNGVVDDSQLPKDRFSAERLKGVDSTLKIQPAKLEDSAVYLCASSLVDRDSPLHFGNGTRLTVT.